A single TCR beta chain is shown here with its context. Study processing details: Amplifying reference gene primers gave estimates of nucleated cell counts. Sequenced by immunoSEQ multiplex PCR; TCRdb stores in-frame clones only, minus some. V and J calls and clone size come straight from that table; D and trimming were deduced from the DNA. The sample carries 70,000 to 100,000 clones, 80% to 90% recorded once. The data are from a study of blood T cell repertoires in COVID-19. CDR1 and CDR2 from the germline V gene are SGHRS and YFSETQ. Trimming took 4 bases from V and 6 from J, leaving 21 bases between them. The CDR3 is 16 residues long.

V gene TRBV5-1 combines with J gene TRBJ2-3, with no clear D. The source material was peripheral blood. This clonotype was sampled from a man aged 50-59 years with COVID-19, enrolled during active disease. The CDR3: CASSVRGPKLSDTQYF. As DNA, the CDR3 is TGCGCCAGCAGCGTCCGTGGGCCGAAGCTGTCTGATACGCAGTATTTT.